The clone carrying this T cell receptor beta chain is labeled medium-sized. No antigen is known for it. Time point defined: sample taken at primary tumor resection. The data belong to a study of spatial heterogeneity in lung cancer. Points from the study as a whole: Counts of expanded intratumoral alpha and beta TCRs tracked tumor mutation counts.

TCRdb re-called the 5' RACE reads through MiXCR, storing one row per CDR3 protein. The data contain 8,000 or so distinct CDR3 sequences, 7% of them singletons. The V and J ends lost 0 bases and 4 bases respectively, with 11 bases between them. Germline V lookup: CDR1 DFQATT, CDR2 SNEGSKA (reference sequence). The length of the CDR3 is 14 residues. The source material was lung tumor tissue, sampled at surgery. The V call is TRBV20-1, the J call TRBJ2-3; D is possibly TRBD2 (7 bases). The TCR comes from a male donor with early-stage non-small cell lung cancer. The CDR3 spells CSARDQGGADTQYF. CDR3 coding DNA: TGCAGTGCTAGAGATCAAGGGGGGGCAGATACGCAGTATTTT.